This is a list of T cell receptor beta chains from one sample in a study of control samples from healthy donors and cancer patients. The protocol was immunoSEQ multiplex PCR, while the TCRdb copy is restricted to in-frame clones and leaves out a portion. The profile covers fewer than 500,000 clones, with roughly 90% appearing a single time and around 6.5% taken by the ten largest. Sequencing used PBMCs. The source of these receptors is a man between 40 and 49 years old with head and neck cancer. Each CDR3 is given with its conserved first and last residue. D genes are given only for firm matches. Expanded clones are given a class, and other clones once, few, many or no size at all.

j_call,v_call,clone_size,d_call,cdr3_aa,cdr3_nt
TRBJ1-2,TRBV28,-,-,CASSYRQGNYGYTF,TGTGCCAGCAGTTACCGGCAGGGGAACTATGGCTACACCTTC
TRBJ1-1,TRBV5-6,-,-,CASSSGWTEAFF,TGTGCCAGCAGCTCGGGCTGGACAGAAGCTTTCTTT
TRBJ2-7,TRBV27,-,TRBD1,CASSWDRATYEQYF,TGTGCCAGCAGCTGGGACAGGGCGACCTACGAGCAGTACTTC
TRBJ2-2,TRBV7-3,-,-,CASRPTGRGTGELFF,TGTGCCAGCAGGCCGACAGGTCGGGGAACCGGGGAGCTGTTTTTT
TRBJ2-1,TRBV25-1,-,-,CASSDGGGGYNEQFF,TGTGCCAGCAGTGATGGAGGGGGCGGCTACAATGAGCAGTTCTTC
TRBJ2-5,TRBV24-1,once,-,CATSDLQGEETQYF,TGTGCCACCAGTGATTTACAGGGAGAAGAGACCCAGTACTTC
TRBJ1-2,TRBV9,-,TRBD1,CASSVHEETGLDYGYTF,TGTGCCAGCAGCGTACACGAAGAGACAGGGTTGGACTATGGCTACACCTTC
TRBJ2-7,TRBV7-3,-,-,CASSPGLSYEQYF,TGTGCCAGCAGCCCGGGACTGAGCTACGAGCAGTACTTC
TRBJ2-7,TRBV25-1,-,-,CASTSGGGQYF,TGTGCCAGCACCTCGGGTGGCGGGCAGTACTTC
TRBJ2-7,TRBV29-1,once,-,CSVVDRSYEQYF,TGCAGCGTAGTCGACAGATCCTACGAGCAGTACTTC
TRBJ2-7,TRBV7-9,-,-,CASSLGAGSTYEQYF,TGTGCCAGCAGCTTGGGGGCAGGGTCTACCTACGAGCAGTACTTC
TRBJ2-2,TRBV10-1,-,TRBD1,CASSDRIGTGGSGGELFF,TGCGCCAGCAGTGACCGGATCGGGACAGGGGGGAGTGGCGGGGAGCTGTTTTTT
TRBJ2-7,TRBV2,-,TRBD1,CASLLPTGGVDEQYF,TGTGCCAGCCTGCTTCCGACAGGGGGGGTGGACGAGCAGTACTTC
TRBJ2-7,TRBV6-1,-,TRBD1,CASSEGNRGIYEQYF,TGTGCCAGCAGTGAAGGGAACAGGGGTATTTACGAGCAGTACTTC
TRBJ2-1,TRBV24-1,-,TRBD2,CATSRGSSYNEQFF,TGTGCCACCAGTCGCGGGAGTTCCTACAATGAGCAGTTCTTC
TRBJ1-1,TRBV7-9,-,-,CASSLLMNTEAFF,TGTGCCAGCAGCTTACTGATGAACACTGAAGCTTTCTTT
TRBJ1-1,TRBV28,-,TRBD1,CASSLGGQGYAEAFF,TGTGCCAGCAGTTTAGGCGGACAGGGGTACGCTGAAGCTTTCTTT
TRBJ2-1,TRBV6-6,-,TRBD1,CASSNGGTGYEQFF,TGTGCCAGCAGTAATGGCGGGACAGGGTATGAGCAGTTCTTC
TRBJ1-5,TRBV19,-,-,CASSTRQGDAAQHF,TGTGCCAGTAGTACCCGACAAGGGGACGCGGCCCAGCATTTT
TRBJ1-2,TRBV3-1/TRBV3-2,-,-,CASSQEGTSHSTYYGYTF,TGTGCCAGCAGCCAAGAGGGGACCTCACACAGTACCTACTATGGCTACACCTTC
TRBJ2-7,TRBV19,-,TRBD1,CASSYRGSYEQYF,TGTGCCAGTAGTTACAGGGGTTCCTACGAGCAGTACTTC
TRBJ2-7,TRBV7-9,-,TRBD1,CASSPTDRVVYEQYF,TGTGCCAGCAGCCCCACGGACAGGGTTGTATACGAGCAGTACTTC
TRBJ1-2,TRBV7-8,-,TRBD1,CASSPTSGQGYRLSGYTF,TGTGCCAGCAGCCCAACCTCGGGACAGGGGTATAGGCTCTCTGGCTACACCTTC
TRBJ2-6,TRBV7-9,-,-,CASSLARAGTGANVLTF,TGTGCCAGCAGCTTAGCGAGAGCAGGGACCGGGGCCAACGTCCTGACTTTC
TRBJ2-3,TRBV5-1,-,TRBD1,CASSSQGVSTDTQYF,TGCGCCAGCAGCTCCCAGGGGGTTAGCACAGATACGCAGTATTTT
TRBJ1-2,TRBV7-2,-,-,CASSFARTASNYGYTF,TGTGCCAGCAGCTTCGCAAGGACAGCAAGTAACTATGGCTACACCTTC
TRBJ2-2,TRBV10-3,-,-,CAISERDGNTGELFF,TGTGCCATCAGTGAGAGGGACGGAAACACCGGGGAGCTGTTTTTT
TRBJ1-4,TRBV5-1,-,TRBD1,CASSFADRGPTNEKLFF,TGCGCCAGCAGCTTCGCTGACAGGGGCCCCACTAATGAAAAACTGTTTTTT
TRBJ1-1,TRBV18,once,TRBD1,CASSPPRIGQGDTEAFF,TGTGCCAGCTCACCCCCTCGAATCGGACAGGGGGACACTGAAGCTTTCTTT
TRBJ1-3,TRBV7-8,-,-,CASSLAATGSSGNTIYF,TGTGCCAGCAGCTTAGCAGCGACTGGGAGCTCTGGAAACACCATATATTTT
TRBJ1-1,TRBV6-2/TRBV6-3,-,-,CASSYGKTMNTEAFF,TGTGCCAGCAGTTATGGGAAAACGATGAACACTGAAGCTTTCTTT
TRBJ2-7,TRBV19,-,TRBD1,CASSRQGTSYEQYF,TGTGCCAGTAGTAGACAGGGTACCTCCTACGAGCAGTACTTC
TRBJ2-1,TRBV5-1,-,TRBD2,CASSLTSGGVNEQFF,TGCGCCAGCAGCTTGACTAGCGGGGGGGTAAATGAGCAGTTCTTC
TRBJ2-1,TRBV2,-,TRBD2,CASSRRISGNEQFF,TGTGCCAGCAGTAGGAGGATTAGCGGGAATGAGCAGTTCTTC
TRBJ2-7,TRBV5-4,-,-,CASSPGTLLEQYF,TGTGCCAGCAGCCCCGGGACCCTCCTCGAGCAGTACTTC
TRBJ2-1,TRBV27,-,-,CASSGSGGLFEQFF,TGTGCCAGCAGTGGTAGCGGCGGTCTTTTTGAGCAGTTCTTC
TRBJ2-5,TRBV13,-,-,CASSLRHQETQYF,TGTGCCAGCAGTCTTAGACACCAAGAGACCCAGTACTTC